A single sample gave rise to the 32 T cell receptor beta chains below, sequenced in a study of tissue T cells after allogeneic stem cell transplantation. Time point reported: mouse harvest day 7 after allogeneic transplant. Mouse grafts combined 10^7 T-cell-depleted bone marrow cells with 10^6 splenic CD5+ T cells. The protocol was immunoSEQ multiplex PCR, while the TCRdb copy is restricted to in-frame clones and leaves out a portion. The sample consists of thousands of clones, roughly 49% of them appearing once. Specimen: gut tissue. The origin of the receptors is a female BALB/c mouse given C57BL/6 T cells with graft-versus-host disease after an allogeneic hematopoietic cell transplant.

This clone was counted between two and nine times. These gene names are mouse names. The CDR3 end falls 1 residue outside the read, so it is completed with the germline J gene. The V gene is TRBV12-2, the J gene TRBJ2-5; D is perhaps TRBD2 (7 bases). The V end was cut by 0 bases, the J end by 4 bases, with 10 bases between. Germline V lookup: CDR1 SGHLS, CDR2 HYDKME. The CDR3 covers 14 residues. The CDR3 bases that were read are TGTGCCAGCTCTCTCGCTGGGGGCGAAGACACCCAGTAC. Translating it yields CASSLAGGEDTQY. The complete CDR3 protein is CASSLAGGEDTQYF.

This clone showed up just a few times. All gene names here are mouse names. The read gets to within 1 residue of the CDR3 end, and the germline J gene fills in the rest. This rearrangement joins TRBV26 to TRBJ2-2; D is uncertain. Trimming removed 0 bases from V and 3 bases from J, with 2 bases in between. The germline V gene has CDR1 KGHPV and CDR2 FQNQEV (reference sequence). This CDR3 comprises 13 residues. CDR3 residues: CASSLSDTGQLYF. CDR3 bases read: TGTGCCAGCAGTCTGTCGGACACCGGGCAGCTCTAC.

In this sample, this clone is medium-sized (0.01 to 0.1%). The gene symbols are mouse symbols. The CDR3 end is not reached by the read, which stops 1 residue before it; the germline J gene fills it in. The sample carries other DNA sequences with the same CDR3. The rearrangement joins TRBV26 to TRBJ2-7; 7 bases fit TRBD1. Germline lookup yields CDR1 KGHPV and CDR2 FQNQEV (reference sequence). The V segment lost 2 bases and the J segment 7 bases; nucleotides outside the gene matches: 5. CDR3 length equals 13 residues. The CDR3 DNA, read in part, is TGTGCCAGCAGTCTGACAGGGGCGGGGGAACAGTAC. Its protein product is CASSLTGAGEQY. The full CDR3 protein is CASSLTGAGEQYF.

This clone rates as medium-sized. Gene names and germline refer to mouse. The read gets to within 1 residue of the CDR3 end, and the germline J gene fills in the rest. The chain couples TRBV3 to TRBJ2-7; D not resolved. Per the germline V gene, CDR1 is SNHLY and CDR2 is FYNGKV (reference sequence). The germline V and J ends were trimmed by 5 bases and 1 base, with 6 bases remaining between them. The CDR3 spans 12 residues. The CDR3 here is CASSDKSYEQYF. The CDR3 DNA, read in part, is TGTGCCAGCAGCGACAAGTCCTATGAACAGTAC.

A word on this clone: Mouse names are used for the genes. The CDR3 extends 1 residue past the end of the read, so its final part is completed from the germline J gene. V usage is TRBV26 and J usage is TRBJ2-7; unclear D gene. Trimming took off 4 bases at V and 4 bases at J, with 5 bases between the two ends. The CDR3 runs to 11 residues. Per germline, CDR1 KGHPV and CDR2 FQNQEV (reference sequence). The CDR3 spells CASSPHYEQYF. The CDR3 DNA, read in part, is TGTGCCAGCAGTCCCCATTATGAACAGTAC.

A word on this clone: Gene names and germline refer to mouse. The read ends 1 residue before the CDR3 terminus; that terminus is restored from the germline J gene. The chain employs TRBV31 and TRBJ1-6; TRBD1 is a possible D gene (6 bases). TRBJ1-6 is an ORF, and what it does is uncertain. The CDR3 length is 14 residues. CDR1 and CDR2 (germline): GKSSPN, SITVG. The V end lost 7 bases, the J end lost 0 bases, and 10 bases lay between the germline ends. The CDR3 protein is CAFRDNSYNSPLYF. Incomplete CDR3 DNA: TGTGCCTTCCGGGACAATTCCTATAATTCGCCCCTCTAC.

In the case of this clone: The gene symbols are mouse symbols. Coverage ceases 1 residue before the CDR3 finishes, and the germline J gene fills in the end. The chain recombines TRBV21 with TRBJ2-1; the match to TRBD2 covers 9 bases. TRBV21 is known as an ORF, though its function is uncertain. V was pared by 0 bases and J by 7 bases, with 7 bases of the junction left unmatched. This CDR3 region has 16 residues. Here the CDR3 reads CASSQSGWGGEAEQFF. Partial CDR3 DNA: TGTGCTAGCAGTCAATCCGGCTGGGGGGGGGAAGCTGAGCAGTTC.

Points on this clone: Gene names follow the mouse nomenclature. The chain's CDR3 is CASAPGGSPLYF. Partial CDR3 DNA: TGTGCCAGCGCCCCCGGGGGTTCGCCCCTCTAC. The genes are TRBV19 and TRBJ1-6, with D tentatively TRBD1 (5 bases). The CDR3 is cut off 1 residue early in the read; its end comes from the germline J gene. TRBJ1-6 is filed as an ORF, its function uncertain. This CDR3 spans 12 amino acids. V dropped 7 bases and J dropped 9 bases, with 11 bases sitting between them. The V gene's germline CDR1 is FNHDT and CDR2 SITEND (reference sequence).

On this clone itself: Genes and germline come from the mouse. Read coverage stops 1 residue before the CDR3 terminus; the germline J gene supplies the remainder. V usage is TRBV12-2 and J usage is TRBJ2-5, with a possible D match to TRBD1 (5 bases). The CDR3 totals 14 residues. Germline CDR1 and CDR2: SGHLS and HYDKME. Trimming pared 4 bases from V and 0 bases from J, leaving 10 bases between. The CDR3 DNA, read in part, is TGTGCCAGCTCGCCCGACAGAAACCAAGACACCCAGTAC. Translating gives CASSPDRNQDTQY. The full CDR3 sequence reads CASSPDRNQDTQYF.

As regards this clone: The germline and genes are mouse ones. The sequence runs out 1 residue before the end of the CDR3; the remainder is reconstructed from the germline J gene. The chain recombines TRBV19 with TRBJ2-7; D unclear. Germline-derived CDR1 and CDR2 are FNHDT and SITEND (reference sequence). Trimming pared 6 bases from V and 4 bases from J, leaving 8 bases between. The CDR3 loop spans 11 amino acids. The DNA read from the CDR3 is TGTGCCAGCACGGCAGAATATGAACAGTAC. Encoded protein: CASTAEYEQY. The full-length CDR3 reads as CASTAEYEQYF.

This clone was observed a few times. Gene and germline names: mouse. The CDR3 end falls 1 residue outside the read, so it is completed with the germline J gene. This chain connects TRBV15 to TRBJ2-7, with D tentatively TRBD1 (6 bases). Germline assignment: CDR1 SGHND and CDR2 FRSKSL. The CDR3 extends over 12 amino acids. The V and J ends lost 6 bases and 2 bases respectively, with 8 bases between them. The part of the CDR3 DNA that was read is TGTGCCAGCAGAGGGGGTCCCTATGAACAGTAC. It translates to CASRGGPYEQY. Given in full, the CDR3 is CASRGGPYEQYF.

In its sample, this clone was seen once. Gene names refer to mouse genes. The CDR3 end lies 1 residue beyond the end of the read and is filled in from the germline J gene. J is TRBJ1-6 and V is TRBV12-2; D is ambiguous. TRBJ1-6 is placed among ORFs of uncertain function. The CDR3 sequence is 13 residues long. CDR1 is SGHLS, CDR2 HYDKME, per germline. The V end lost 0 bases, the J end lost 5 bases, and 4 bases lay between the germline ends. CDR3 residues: CASSLENNSPLYF. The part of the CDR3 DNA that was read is TGTGCCAGCTCTCTCGAAAATAATTCGCCCCTCTAC.

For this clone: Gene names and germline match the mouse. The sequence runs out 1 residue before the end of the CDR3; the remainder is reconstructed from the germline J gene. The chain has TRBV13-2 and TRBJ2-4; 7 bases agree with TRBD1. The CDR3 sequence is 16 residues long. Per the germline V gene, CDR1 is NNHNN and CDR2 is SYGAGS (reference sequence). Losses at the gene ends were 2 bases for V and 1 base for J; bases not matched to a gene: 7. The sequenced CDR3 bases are TGTGCCAGCGGTGACGGGACAGAAAGAGGTCAAAACACCTTGTAC. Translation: CASGDGTERGQNTLY. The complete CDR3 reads CASGDGTERGQNTLYF.

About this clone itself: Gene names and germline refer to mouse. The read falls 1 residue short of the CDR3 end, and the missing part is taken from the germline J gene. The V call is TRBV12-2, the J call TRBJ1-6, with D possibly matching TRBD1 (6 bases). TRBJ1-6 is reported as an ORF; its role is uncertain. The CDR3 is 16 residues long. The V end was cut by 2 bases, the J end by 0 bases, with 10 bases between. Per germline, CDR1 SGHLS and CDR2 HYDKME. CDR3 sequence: CASSPGDNSYNSPLYF. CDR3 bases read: TGTGCCAGCTCTCCCGGGGACAATTCCTATAATTCGCCCCTCTAC.

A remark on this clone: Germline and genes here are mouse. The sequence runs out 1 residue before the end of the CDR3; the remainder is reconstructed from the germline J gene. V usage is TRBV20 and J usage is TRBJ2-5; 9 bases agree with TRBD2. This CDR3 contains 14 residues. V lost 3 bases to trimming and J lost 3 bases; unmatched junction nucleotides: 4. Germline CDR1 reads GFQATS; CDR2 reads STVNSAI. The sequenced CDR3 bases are TGTGGTGCTAGACTGGGGGGAGGGCAAGACACCCAGTAC. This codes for CGARLGGGQDTQY. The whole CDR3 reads CGARLGGGQDTQYF. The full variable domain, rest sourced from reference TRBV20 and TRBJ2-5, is GALVYQYPRRTICKSGTSMRMECQAVGFQATSVAWYRQSPQKTFELIALSTVNSAIKYEQNFTQEKFPISHPNLSFSSMTVLNAYLEDRGLYLCGARLGGGQDTQYFGPGTRLLVL.

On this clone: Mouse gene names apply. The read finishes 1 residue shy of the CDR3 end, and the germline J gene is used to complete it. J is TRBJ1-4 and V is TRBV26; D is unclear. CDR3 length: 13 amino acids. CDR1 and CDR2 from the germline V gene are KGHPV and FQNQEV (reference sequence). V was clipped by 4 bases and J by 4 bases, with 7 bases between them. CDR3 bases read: TGTGCCAGCAGTCCGCCCCTCAACGAAAGATTATTT. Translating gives CASSPPLNERLF. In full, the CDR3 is CASSPPLNERLFF. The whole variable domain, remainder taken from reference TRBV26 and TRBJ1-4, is NSKVIQTPRYLVKGQGQKAKMRCIPEKGHPVVFWYQQNKNNEFKFLINFQNQEVLQQIDMTEKRFSAECPSNSPCSLEIQSSEAGDSALYLCASSPPLNERLFFGHGTKLSVL.

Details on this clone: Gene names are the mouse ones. The CDR3 reads CASSPGTGGVERLFF. CDR3 bases read: TGTGCCAGCAGTCCCGGGACAGGGGGCGTCGAAAGATTATTT. The chain carries TRBV26 and TRBJ1-4; TRBD1 aligns across 12 bases. The read is 1 residue too short to cover the CDR3 end, so that end is filled in from the germline J gene. The CDR3 is 15 residues long. V was clipped by 4 bases and J by 7 bases; unmatched bases: 4. CDR1 and CDR2 from the germline V gene are KGHPV and FQNQEV (reference sequence).

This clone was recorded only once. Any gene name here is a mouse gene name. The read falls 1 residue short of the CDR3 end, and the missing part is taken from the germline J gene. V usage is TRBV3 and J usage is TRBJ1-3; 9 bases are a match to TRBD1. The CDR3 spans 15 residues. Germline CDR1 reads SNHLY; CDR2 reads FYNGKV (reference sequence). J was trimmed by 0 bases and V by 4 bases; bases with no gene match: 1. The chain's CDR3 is CASSWDRVSGNTLYF. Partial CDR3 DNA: TGTGCCAGCAGCTGGGACAGGGTTTCTGGAAATACGCTCTAT.

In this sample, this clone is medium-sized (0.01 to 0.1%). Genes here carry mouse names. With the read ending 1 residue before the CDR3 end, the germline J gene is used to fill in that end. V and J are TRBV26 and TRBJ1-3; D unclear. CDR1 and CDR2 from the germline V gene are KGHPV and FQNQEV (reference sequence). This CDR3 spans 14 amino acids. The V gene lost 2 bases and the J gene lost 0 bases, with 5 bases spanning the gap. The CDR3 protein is CASSLHNSGNTLYF. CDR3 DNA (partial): TGTGCCAGCAGTCTGCATAATTCTGGAAATACGCTCTAT.

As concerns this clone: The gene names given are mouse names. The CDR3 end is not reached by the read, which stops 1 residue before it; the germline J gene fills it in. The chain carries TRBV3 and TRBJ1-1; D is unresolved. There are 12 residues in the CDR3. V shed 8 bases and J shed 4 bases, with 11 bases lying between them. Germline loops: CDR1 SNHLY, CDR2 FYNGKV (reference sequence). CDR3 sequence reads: CASGGEGTEVFF. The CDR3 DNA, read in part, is TGTGCCAGCGGTGGGGAGGGCACAGAAGTCTTC.

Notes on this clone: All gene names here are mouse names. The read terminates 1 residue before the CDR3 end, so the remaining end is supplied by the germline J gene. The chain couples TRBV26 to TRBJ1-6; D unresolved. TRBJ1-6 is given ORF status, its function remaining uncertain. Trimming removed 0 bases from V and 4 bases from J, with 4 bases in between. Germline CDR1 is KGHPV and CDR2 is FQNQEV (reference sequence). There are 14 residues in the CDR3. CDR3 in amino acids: CASSLSQYNSPLYF. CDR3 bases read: TGTGCCAGCAGTCTGTCACAATATAATTCGCCCCTCTAC.

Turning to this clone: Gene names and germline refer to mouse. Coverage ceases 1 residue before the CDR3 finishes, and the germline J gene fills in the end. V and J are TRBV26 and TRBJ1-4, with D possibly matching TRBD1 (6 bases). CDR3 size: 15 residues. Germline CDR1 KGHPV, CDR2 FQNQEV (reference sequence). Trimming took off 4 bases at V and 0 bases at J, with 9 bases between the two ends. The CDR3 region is CASSRTGLSNERLFF. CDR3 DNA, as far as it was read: TGTGCCAGCAGTCGAACAGGGCTTTCCAACGAAAGATTATTT.

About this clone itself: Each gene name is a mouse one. CDR3 DNA, as far as it was read: TGTGCTAGCAATCGACAGGAGCAGTTC. It encodes CASNRQEQF. The full CDR3 protein is CASNRQEQFF. This rearrangement joins TRBV17 to TRBJ2-1; tentatively, D is TRBD1 (5 bases). The read halts 1 residue ahead of the CDR3 end, with the missing end drawn from the germline J gene. V lost 7 bases to trimming and J lost 10 bases, with 8 bases between them. The CDR3 is 10 amino acids. Germline V lookup: CDR1 MNHDT, CDR2 YYDKIL.

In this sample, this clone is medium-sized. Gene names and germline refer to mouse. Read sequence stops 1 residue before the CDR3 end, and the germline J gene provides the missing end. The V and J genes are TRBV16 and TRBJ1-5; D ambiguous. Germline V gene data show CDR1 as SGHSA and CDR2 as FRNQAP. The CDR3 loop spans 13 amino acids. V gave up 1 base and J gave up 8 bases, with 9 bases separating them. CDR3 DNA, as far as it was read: TGTGCAAGCAGCTTAGGGGAGGAGGAGGCTCCGCTT. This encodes CASSLGEEEAPL. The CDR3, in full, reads CASSLGEEEAPLF.

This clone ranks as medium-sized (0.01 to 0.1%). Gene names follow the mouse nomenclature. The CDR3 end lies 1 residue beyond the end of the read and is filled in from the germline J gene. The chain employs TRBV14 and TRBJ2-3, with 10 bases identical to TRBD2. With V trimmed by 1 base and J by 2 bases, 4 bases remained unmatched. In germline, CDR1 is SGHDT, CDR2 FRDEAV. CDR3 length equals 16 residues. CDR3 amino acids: CASSFPGGAIAETLYF. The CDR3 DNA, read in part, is TGTGCCAGCAGTTTCCCTGGGGGGGCTATTGCAGAAACGCTGTAT.

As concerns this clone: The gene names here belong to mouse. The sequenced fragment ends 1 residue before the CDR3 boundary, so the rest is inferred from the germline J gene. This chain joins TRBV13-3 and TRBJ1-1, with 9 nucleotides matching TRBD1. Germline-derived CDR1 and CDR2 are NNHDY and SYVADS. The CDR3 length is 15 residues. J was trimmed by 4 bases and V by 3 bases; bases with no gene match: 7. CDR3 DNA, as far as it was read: TGTGCCAGCAGTGCCTCGGACAGGGGAGGCACAGAAGTCTTC. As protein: CASSASDRGGTEVF. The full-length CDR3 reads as CASSASDRGGTEVFF.

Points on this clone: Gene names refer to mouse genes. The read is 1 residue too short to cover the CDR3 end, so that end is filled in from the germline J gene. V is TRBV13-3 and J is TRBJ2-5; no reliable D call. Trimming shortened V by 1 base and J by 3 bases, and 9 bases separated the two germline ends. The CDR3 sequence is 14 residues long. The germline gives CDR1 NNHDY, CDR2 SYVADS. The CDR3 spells CASSDPGLQDTQYF. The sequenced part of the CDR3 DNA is TGTGCCAGCAGTGATCCGGGGTTACAAGACACCCAGTAC.

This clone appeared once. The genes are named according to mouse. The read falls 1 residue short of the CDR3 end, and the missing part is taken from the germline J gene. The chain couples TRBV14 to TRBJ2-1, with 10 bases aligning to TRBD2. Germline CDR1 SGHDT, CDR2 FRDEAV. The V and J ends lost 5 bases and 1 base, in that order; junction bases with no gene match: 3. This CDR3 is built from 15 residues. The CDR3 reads CASSYWGGNYAEQFF. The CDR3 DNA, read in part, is TGTGCCAGCAGCTACTGGGGGGGGAACTATGCTGAGCAGTTC.

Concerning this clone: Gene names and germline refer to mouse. The CDR3 DNA, read in part, is TGTGCCAGCAGACAGGGTTCCTATAATTCGCCCCTCTAC. Protein product: CASRQGSYNSPLY. The entire CDR3 protein is CASRQGSYNSPLYF. V is TRBV26 and J is TRBJ1-6, with D possibly matching TRBD1 (6 bases). The read finishes 1 residue shy of the CDR3 end, and the germline J gene is used to complete it. TRBJ1-6 qualifies as an ORF whose function is uncertain. Germline values: CDR1 KGHPV, CDR2 FQNQEV (reference sequence). The CDR3 is 14 residues long. Trimming took off 6 bases at V and 0 bases at J, with 6 bases between the two ends.

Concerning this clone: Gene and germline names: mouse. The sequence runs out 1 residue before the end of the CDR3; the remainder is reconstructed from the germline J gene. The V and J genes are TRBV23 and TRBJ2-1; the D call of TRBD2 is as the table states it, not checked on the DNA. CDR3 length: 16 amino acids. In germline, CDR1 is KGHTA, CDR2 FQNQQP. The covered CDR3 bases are TGCTCCAGCAGTCAATCAGGGCGGGGGGTCTATGCTGAGCAGTTC. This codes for CSSSQSGRGVYAEQF. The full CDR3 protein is CSSSQSGRGVYAEQFF.

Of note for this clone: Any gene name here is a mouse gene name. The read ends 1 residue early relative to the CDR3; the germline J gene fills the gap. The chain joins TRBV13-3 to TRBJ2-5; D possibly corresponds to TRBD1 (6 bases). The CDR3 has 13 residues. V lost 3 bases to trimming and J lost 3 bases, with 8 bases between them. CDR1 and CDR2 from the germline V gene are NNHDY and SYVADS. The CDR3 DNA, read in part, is TGTGCCAGCAGTGTCAGGGGACAAGACACCCAGTAC. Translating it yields CASSVRGQDTQY. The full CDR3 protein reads CASSVRGQDTQYF.

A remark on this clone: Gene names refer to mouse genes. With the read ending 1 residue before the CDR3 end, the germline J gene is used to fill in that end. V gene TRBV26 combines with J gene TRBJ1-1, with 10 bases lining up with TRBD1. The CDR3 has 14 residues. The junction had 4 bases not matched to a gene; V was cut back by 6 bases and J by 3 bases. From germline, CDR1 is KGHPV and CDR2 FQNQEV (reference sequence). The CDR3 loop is CASSAGTGDTEVFF. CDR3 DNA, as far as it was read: TGTGCCAGCAGCGCCGGGACAGGGGACACAGAAGTCTTC.